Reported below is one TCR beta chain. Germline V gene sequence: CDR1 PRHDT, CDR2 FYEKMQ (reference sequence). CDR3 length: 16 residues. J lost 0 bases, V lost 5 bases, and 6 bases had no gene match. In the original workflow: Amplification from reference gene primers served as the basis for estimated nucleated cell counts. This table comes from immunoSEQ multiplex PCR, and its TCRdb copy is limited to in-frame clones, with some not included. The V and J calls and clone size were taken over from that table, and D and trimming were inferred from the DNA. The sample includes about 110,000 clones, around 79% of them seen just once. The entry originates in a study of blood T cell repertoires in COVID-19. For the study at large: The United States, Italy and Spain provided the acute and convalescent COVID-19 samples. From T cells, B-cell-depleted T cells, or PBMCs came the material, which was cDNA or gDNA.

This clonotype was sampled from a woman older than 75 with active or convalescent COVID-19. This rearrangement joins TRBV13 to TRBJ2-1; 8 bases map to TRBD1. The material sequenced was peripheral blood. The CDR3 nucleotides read TGTGCCAGCAGCCCAAAGGGACAGGCCTCCTACAATGAGCAGTTCTTC. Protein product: CASSPKGQASYNEQFF.